This T cell receptor beta chain was documented in a study of blood T cell repertoires in COVID-19. Across the study: In each case, the material was cDNA or gDNA derived from T cells, B-cell-depleted T cells, or PBMCs.

In germline, CDR1 is LNHDA, CDR2 SQIVND (reference sequence). This CDR3 is 16 amino acids long. V was pared by 7 bases and J by 7 bases, with 15 bases of the junction left unmatched. In the authors' workflow: Reference gene primer amplification in the assay estimated nucleated cell counts. Sequencing was performed with immunoSEQ multiplex PCR; in TCRdb, only in-frame clones are kept and a portion is missing. The V and J calls and clone size are taken from that table; D and trimming were inferred from the DNA. The sample records around 130,000 clones, approximately 84% being singletons. V and J are TRBV19 and TRBJ1-4; 7 positions match TRBD1. The TCR comes from a woman in her sixties or seventies with acute or convalescent COVID-19. Material for sequencing was peripheral blood. Here the CDR3 DNA reads TGTGCCAGTACTCATAGACCGGGACAGCGAGCTGAAAAACTGTTTTTT. Residues: CASTHRPGQRAEKLFF.